This is a list of T cell receptor beta chains from one sample in a study of T cell repertoires in cytomegalovirus infection. TCRdb reprocessed the reads via MiXCR and lists one record per CDR3 protein. The data show roughly 300,000 distinct CDR3 sequences, roughly 24% seen once. Material: PBMCs. The receptors stem from a human donor in good health (CMV status not recorded). Some clones in this sample may be carry-over from other donors' samples. CDR3s include the opening cysteine and the closing phenylalanine or tryptophan. The D gene is left open where the match is weak. Some rows have no size entry. The others give once, few or many, or a class for an expanded clone.

V: TRBV7-4
size: many
J: TRBJ1-5
D: -
DNA: TGTGCCAGCAGCTCCTACAGGGAACGGAGCAATCAGCCCCAGCATTTT
CDR3: CASSSYRERSNQPQHF

V: TRBV29-1
size: -
J: TRBJ2-5
D: -
DNA: TGCAGCGTTGATAGGCAGCAAGAGACCCAGTACTTC
CDR3: CSVDRQQETQYF

V: TRBV10-3
size: -
J: TRBJ1-5
D: TRBD1
DNA: TGTGCCATCAGTGAGCGACAGGGGGGTCAGCCCCAGCATTTT
CDR3: CAISERQGGQPQHF

V: TRBV4-1
size: -
J: TRBJ2-2
D: -
DNA: TGCGCCAGCAGCCAAGATGGGGTCGGGGCGAACACCGGGGAGCTGTTTTTT
CDR3: CASSQDGVGANTGELFF

V: TRBV5-1
size: -
J: TRBJ2-1
D: TRBD2
DNA: TGCGCCAGCAGCTTGGTTGCGGGGGAGTACAATGAGCAGTTCTTC
CDR3: CASSLVAGEYNEQFF

V: TRBV29-1
size: few
J: TRBJ1-1
D: TRBD1
DNA: TGCAGCGTGGACAGGGGCGGGAACACTGAAGCTTTCTTT
CDR3: CSVDRGGNTEAFF

V: TRBV28
size: -
J: TRBJ1-6
D: -
DNA: TGTGCCATCGACACGGGAAATTCACCCCTCCACTTT
CDR3: CAIDTGNSPLHF

V: TRBV2
size: -
J: TRBJ1-5
D: TRBD1
DNA: TGTGCCAGCAGGGGGGACAGGGGGGGCAATCAGCCCCAGCATTTT
CDR3: CASRGDRGGNQPQHF

V: TRBV2
size: -
J: TRBJ1-6
D: TRBD1
DNA: TGTGCCAACCCCTCGGGACAGGGTGATTCACCCCTCCACTTT
CDR3: CANPSGQGDSPLHF

V: TRBV5-1
size: -
J: TRBJ1-5
D: -
DNA: TGCGCCAGCAGCCCCCGGTCAGGGGAGCCCCAGCATTTT
CDR3: CASSPRSGEPQHF

V: TRBV7-2
size: many
J: TRBJ2-7
D: -
DNA: TGTGCCAGCAGCTTAGCGCCAGCGACGAGCTCCTACGAGCAGTACTTC
CDR3: CASSLAPATSSYEQYF

V: TRBV6-2/TRBV6-3
size: few
J: TRBJ1-6
D: TRBD1
DNA: TGTGCCAGCGCCCGGACAGGGGGGGGATCACCCCTCCACTTT
CDR3: CASARTGGGSPLHF

V: TRBV29-1
size: -
J: TRBJ2-6
D: -
DNA: TGCAGCGTTGCCTCAGGGGTCACCCCCTCTGGGGCCAACGTCCTGACTTTC
CDR3: CSVASGVTPSGANVLTF

V: TRBV28
size: once
J: TRBJ2-5
D: -
DNA: TGTGCCAGCAGTCCACTGGTTTTTCGGGGCGGAGGGGGAGAGACCCAGTACTTC
CDR3: CASSPLVFRGGGGETQYF

V: TRBV6-2/TRBV6-3
size: few
J: TRBJ2-2
D: -
DNA: TGTGCCAGCAGTTACGGGGGTCAGGTCGGGGAGCTGTTTTTT
CDR3: CASSYGGQVGELFF

V: TRBV5-1
size: many
J: TRBJ2-2
D: TRBD2
DNA: TGCGCCAGCAGCTTTTCAGCGGGGATTAACACCGGGGAGCTGTTTTTT
CDR3: CASSFSAGINTGELFF

V: TRBV20-1
size: -
J: TRBJ2-1
D: TRBD2
DNA: TGCAGTGCTAGAGATCACGGGAGGTCTGGCAATGAGCAGTTCTTC
CDR3: CSARDHGRSGNEQFF

V: TRBV7-2
size: many
J: TRBJ1-5
D: -
DNA: TGTGCCAGCAGCTTAGGGGCAGGGAGAATCAATCAGCCCCAGCATTTT
CDR3: CASSLGAGRINQPQHF

V: TRBV20-1
size: -
J: TRBJ1-1
D: -
DNA: TGCAGTGCCCTGACACCTGGAAACACTGAAGCTTTCTTT
CDR3: CSALTPGNTEAFF

V: TRBV7-8
size: many
J: TRBJ2-1
D: TRBD2
DNA: TGTGCCAGCAGAAGGACTAGCGGCCAGTACAATGAGCAGTTCTTC
CDR3: CASRRTSGQYNEQFF

V: TRBV28
size: many
J: TRBJ1-6
D: -
DNA: TGTGCCAGCAGCAAGCCGAGCTCCTATAATTCACCCCTCCACTTT
CDR3: CASSKPSSYNSPLHF

V: TRBV4-1
size: once
J: TRBJ1-5
D: -
DNA: TGCGCCAGCAGCCAAGTAGGCTCGGGATGGCCCCAGCATTTT
CDR3: CASSQVGSGWPQHF

V: TRBV7-2
size: many
J: TRBJ2-5
D: -
DNA: TGTGCCAGCAGCTCGAGGCTGCAAGAGACCCAGTACTTC
CDR3: CASSSRLQETQYF

V: TRBV18
size: many
J: TRBJ2-1
D: -
DNA: TGTGCCAGCTCCCCTAGAGTTGTTTCGGGGGGCCTCCCCTCCTACAATGAGCAGTTCTTC
CDR3: CASSPRVVSGGLPSYNEQFF

V: TRBV28
size: many
J: TRBJ2-7
D: -
DNA: TGTGCCAGCAGTTTTGGGACATGGGGGCCCTACGAGCAGTACTTC
CDR3: CASSFGTWGPYEQYF

V: TRBV5-5
size: -
J: TRBJ2-7
D: -
DNA: TGTGCCAGCAGCTTATACAGGGTGGCCTACGAGCAGTACTTC
CDR3: CASSLYRVAYEQYF

V: TRBV20-1
size: -
J: TRBJ2-5
D: -
DNA: TGCAGTGTTCTCCCAGGGACGCAAGAGACCCAGTACTTC
CDR3: CSVLPGTQETQYF

V: TRBV5-1
size: few
J: TRBJ1-6
D: -
DNA: TGCGCCAGCAGCTTGAAGGGCGGACGGAATAATTCACCCCTCCACTTT
CDR3: CASSLKGGRNNSPLHF